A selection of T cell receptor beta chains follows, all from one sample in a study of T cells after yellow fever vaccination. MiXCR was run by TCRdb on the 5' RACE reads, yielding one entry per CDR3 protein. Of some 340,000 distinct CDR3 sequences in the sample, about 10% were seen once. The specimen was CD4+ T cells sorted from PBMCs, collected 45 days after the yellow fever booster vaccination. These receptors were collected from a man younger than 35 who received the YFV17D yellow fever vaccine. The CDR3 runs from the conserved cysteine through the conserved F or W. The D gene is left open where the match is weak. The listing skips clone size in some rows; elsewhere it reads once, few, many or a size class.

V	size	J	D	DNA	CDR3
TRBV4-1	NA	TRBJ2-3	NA	TGCGCCAGCAGCCAACCCGCGGCAGGCGGACGAACTACTGGAGATACGCAGTATTTT	CASSQPAAGGRTTGDTQYF
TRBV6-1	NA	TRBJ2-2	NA	TGTGCCAGCAGTGAACTCGGAGGTTTGACCGGGGAGCTGTTTTTT	CASSELGGLTGELFF
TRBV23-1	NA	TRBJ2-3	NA	TGCGCCAGCAGTCCCCAGATCACAGATACGCAGTATTTT	CASSPQITDTQYF
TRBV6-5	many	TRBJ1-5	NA	TGTGCCAGCAGTTTGATGAATGGCCCAAATCAGCCCCAGCATTTT	CASSLMNGPNQPQHF
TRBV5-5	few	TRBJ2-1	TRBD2	TGTGCCAGCAGCTTGTTGGGGGGGGGCAATGAGCAGTTCTTC	CASSLLGGGNEQFF
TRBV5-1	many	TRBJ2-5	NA	TGCGCCAGCAGCCGAGAGGTCCAAGAGACCCAGTACTTC	CASSREVQETQYF
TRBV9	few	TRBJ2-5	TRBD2	TGTGCCAGCAGCCTAGGACTCGCGGGGGGGTTGGTGACCCAGTACTTC	CASSLGLAGGLVTQYF
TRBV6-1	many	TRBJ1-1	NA	TGTGCCAGCAGTGGACGCAACCCCACCACTGAAGCTTTCTTT	CASSGRNPTTEAFF
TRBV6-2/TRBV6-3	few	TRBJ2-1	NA	TGTGCCAGCAGTTGGACAGACAATGAGCAGTTCTTC	CASSWTDNEQFF
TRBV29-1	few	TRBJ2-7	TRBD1	TGCAGCGCCTTGGCAGGGGGCAAGAACGAGCAGTACTTC	CSALAGGKNEQYF
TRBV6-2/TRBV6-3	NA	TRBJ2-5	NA	TGTGCCAGCAGTTCCCGCGTTACCCAGTACTTC	CASSSRVTQYF
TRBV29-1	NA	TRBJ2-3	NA	TGCAGCGTTGCAGAAAATCTCAGCACAGATACGCAGTATTTT	CSVAENLSTDTQYF
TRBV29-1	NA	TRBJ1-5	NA	TGCAGCGTCCGGGACCCTGATCAGCCCCAGCATTTT	CSVRDPDQPQHF
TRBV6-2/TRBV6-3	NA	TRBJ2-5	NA	TGTGCCAGCACCCACCGGACCCCAGGGAAAGGGACCCAGTACTTC	CASTHRTPGKGTQYF
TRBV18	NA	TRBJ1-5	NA	TGTGCCAGCTCACCCGGGGGCTCGTATAATCAGCCCCAGCATTTT	CASSPGGSYNQPQHF
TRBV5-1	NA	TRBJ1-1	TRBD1	TGCGCCAGCAGCCCGGGGACAGGGAATGTGGCTTTCTTT	CASSPGTGNVAFF
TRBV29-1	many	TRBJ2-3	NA	TGCAGCGTTACCACGACCAGGGCAGGCACAGATACGCAGTATTTT	CSVTTTRAGTDTQYF
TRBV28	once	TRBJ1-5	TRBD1	TGTGCCAGCAGATCCACAGGGGTTTCCAATCAGCCCCAGCATTTT	CASRSTGVSNQPQHF
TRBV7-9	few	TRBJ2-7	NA	TGTGCCACCGGGACTCTCTACGAGCAGTACTTC	CATGTLYEQYF
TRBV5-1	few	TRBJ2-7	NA	TGCGCCAGCAGCTTGGATGTCGGCGAGCAGTACTTC	CASSLDVGEQYF